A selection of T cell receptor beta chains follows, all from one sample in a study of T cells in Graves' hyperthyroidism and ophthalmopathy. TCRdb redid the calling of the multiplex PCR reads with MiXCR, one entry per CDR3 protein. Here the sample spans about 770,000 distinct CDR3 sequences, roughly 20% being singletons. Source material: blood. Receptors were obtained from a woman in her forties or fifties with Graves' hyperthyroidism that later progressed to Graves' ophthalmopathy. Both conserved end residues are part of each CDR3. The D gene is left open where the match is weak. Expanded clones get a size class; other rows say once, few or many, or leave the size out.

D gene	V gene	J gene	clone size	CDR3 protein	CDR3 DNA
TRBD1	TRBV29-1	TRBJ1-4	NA	CSVGPTGVGEKLFF	TGCAGCGTGGGGCCCACAGGGGTTGGTGAAAAACTGTTTTTT
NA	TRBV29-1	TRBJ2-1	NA	CSVEDGGPGLPYNEQFF	TGCAGCGTTGAGGATGGGGGACCGGGGCTACCCTACAATGAGCAGTTCTTC
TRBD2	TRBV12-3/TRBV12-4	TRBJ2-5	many	CASSFYGGGRETQYF	TGTGCCAGCAGTTTTTATGGCGGGGGACGGGAGACCCAGTACTTC
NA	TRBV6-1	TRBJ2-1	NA	CASRDSDSSYNEQFF	TGTGCCAGCAGGGATAGTGATAGCTCCTACAATGAGCAGTTCTTC
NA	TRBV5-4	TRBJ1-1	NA	CASSLGHSNPEAFF	TGTGCCAGCAGCTTGGGACATTCGAACCCTGAAGCTTTCTTT
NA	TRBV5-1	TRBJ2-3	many	CASSRQYTDTQYF	TGCGCCAGCAGTCGACAGTACACAGATACGCAGTATTTT
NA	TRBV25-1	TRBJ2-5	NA	CASSELDVQETQYF	TGTGCCAGCAGTGAATTAGACGTACAAGAGACCCAGTACTTC
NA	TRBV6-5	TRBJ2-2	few	CASSYQLQGTGELFF	TGTGCCAGCAGTTACCAATTACAGGGTACCGGGGAGCTGTTTTTT
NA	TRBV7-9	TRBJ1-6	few	CASSLSDSNSPLHF	TGTGCCAGCAGCTTATCGGACAGTAATTCACCCCTCCACTTT
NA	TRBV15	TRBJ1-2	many	CATSRDLTNYGYTF	TGTGCCACCAGCAGAGATCTGACTAACTATGGCTACACCTTC
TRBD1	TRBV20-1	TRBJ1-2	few	CSARDTGADYGYTF	TGCAGTGCTAGAGATACAGGGGCAGACTATGGCTACACCTTC
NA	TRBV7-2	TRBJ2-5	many	CASSLGTAEGETQYF	TGTGCCAGCAGCCTAGGGACGGCCGAGGGAGAGACCCAGTACTTC
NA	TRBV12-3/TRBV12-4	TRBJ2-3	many	CASSPSGQTQYF	TGTGCCAGCAGTCCTTCGGGTCAAACGCAGTATTTT
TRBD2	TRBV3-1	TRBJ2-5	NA	CASSQDGTTDWDETQYF	TGTGCCAGCAGCCAAGATGGGACTACCGACTGGGATGAGACCCAGTACTTC
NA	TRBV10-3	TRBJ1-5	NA	CAISERWAGLEGNQPQHF	TGTGCCATCAGTGAGAGGTGGGCAGGGCTAGAAGGCAATCAGCCCCAGCATTTT
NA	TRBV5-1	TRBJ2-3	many	CASSPSNQQPQYF	TGCGCCAGCAGCCCATCCAACCAGCAGCCGCAGTATTTT
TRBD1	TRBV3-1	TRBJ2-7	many	CASSHTGGASYEQYF	TGTGCCAGCAGTCATACAGGGGGCGCTTCCTACGAGCAGTACTTC
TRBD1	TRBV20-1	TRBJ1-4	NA	CSARFRTGPNEKLFF	TGCAGTGCTAGGTTTCGGACAGGCCCTAATGAAAAACTGTTTTTT
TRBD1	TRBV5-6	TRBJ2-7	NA	CASSRPLGQVGEQYF	TGTGCCAGCAGCCGCCCCCTCGGACAGGTCGGCGAGCAGTACTTC
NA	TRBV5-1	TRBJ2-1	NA	CASSPDIGGYNEQFF	TGCGCCAGCAGCCCGGACATCGGAGGTTACAATGAGCAGTTCTTC
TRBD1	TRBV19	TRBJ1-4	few	CASRPGQGNEKLFF	TGTGCCAGCAGACCGGGACAGGGTAATGAAAAACTGTTTTTT
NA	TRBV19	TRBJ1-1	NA	CASRPDPETEAFF	TGTGCCAGTAGGCCGGATCCGGAGACTGAAGCTTTCTTT
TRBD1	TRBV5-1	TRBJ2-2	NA	CATYPGQANTGELFF	TGCGCCACCTACCCTGGACAGGCGAACACCGGGGAGCTGTTTTTT
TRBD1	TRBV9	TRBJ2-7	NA	CASSVAGGTGVEQYF	TGTGCCAGCAGCGTAGCGGGTGGGACAGGTGTCGAGCAGTACTTC
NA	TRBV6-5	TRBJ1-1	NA	CASSYSSRGETEAFF	TGTGCCAGCAGTTACTCGTCCAGGGGCGAAACTGAAGCTTTCTTT
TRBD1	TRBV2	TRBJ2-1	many	CASSSRDRGTDEQFF	TGTGCCAGCAGTTCCCGGGACAGGGGAACCGATGAGCAGTTCTTC
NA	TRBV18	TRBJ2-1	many	CASSSETTEAYNEQFF	TGTGCCAGCTCATCGGAAACGACAGAAGCCTACAATGAGCAGTTCTTC
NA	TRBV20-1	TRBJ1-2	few	CSASNGINYGYTF	TGCAGTGCTAGCAACGGGATTAACTATGGCTACACCTTC
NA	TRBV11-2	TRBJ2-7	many	CASSPLDLTGYEQYF	TGTGCCAGCAGCCCACTAGACCTCACGGGCTACGAGCAGTACTTC
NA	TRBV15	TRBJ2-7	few	CATSRTPQGYEQYF	TGTGCCACCAGCAGAACCCCCCAAGGGTACGAGCAGTACTTC
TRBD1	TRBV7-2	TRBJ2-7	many	CASSFDRGPYEQYF	TGTGCCAGCAGCTTTGACAGGGGGCCGTACGAGCAGTACTTC
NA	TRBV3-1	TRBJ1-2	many	CASSQTTGRLSYGYTF	TGTGCCAGCAGCCAAACTACGGGACGGCTGAGCTATGGCTACACCTTC
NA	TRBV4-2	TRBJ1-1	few	CASSQGDGTSTEAFF	TGTGCCAGCAGCCAGGGGGATGGGACGAGCACTGAAGCTTTCTTT
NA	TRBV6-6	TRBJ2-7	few	CASSYVGRRNEQYF	TGTGCCAGCAGTTACGTGGGGCGTAGGAACGAGCAGTACTTC
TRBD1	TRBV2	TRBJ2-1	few	CAGTGTGLYNEQFF	TGTGCCGGCACCGGGACAGGGCTCTACAATGAGCAGTTCTTC
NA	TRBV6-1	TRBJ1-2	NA	CASRPVALFGYTF	TGTGCCAGCAGGCCGGTGGCCCTCTTTGGCTACACCTTC
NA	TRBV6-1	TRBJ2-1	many	CASSIDRSSYNEQFF	TGTGCCAGCAGTATAGACAGAAGCTCCTACAATGAGCAGTTCTTC
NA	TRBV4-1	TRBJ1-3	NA	CASSQVDPSGNTIYF	TGCGCCAGCAGCCAAGTTGACCCCTCTGGAAACACCATATATTTT
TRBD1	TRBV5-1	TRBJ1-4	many	CASSDPGGEEKLFF	TGCGCCAGCAGCGACCCAGGGGGCGAAGAAAAACTGTTTTTT
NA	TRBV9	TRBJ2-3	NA	CASSPPSVTQYF	TGTGCCAGCAGCCCCCCGAGTGTTACGCAGTATTTT
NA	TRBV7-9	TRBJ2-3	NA	CASSLLSSTDTQYF	TGTGCCAGCAGCCTACTAAGCAGCACAGATACGCAGTATTTT
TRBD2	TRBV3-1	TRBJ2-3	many	CASSQATSGMDTQYF	TGTGCCAGCAGCCAAGCCACTAGCGGCATGGATACGCAGTATTTT